The sequence of this T cell receptor beta chain was determined in a study of T-cell reconstitution after alpha-beta-depleted transplantation in children. The study's findings and limits: Newly produced T cells mostly provided counts and TCRbeta diversity after one year, as hyperexpanded clones declined. Approximately two months post-transplant, alpha-beta T cells reportedly originated from several hundred expanded graft clones. High day-60 TCRbeta diversity in some patients came from surviving recipient T cells and thymic progenitors.

Molecular barcoding with unique molecular identifiers was used for the TCRbeta library. TCRdb reprocessed the PCR reads via MiXCR and lists one record per CDR3 protein. The table records some 200,000 distinct CDR3 sequences, approximately 6.9% of them present only once. This CDR3 region has 11 residues. Deletions cut 9 bases from V and 3 bases from J, with 8 bases between. The V gene's germline CDR1 is MDHEN and CDR2 SYDVKM. This clonotype was seen at least ten times. The antigen is undetermined. The V gene is TRBV28, the J gene TRBJ1-1, with D unresolved. The material sequenced was PBMCs, taken before TCRalphabeta/CD19-depleted stem cell transplant. This TCR was sampled from a boy younger than 10 with acute lymphoblastic leukemia, due to receive a stem cell transplant. The CDR3 sequence is CASERDTEAFF. In nucleotides, the CDR3 is TGTGCCAGTGAAAGGGACACTGAAGCTTTCTTT.